The T cell receptor beta chain described here comes from a study of molecular identifiers for immune sequencing clone quantification. TCRdb ran MiXCR on the PCR reads and lists one entry per CDR3 protein. The profile shows some 89,000 distinct CDR3 sequences, less than 25% of them singletons. Ten or more counts support this clonotype. V lost 0 bases, J lost 5 bases, and 14 bases stayed unmatched. Per the germline V gene, CDR1 is SGHDN and CDR2 is FVKESK. CDR3 size: 18 residues. The receptor comes from a human donor in good health. Some libraries in this study had Jurkat cell RNA spiked in. The V and J genes are TRBV14 and TRBJ2-5; 8 nucleotides agree with TRBD2. The sequenced material came from naive CD8+ T cells from blood, with Jurkat cell RNA spiked in. Subset given: FACS-sorted CD8+CD4-CCR7+CD45RA+ naive T cells. Here the CDR3 reads CASSQEPAGGQPWETQYF. The CDR3 region has the DNA TGTGCCAGCAGCCAAGAACCGGCGGGGGGCCAACCCTGGGAGACCCAGTACTTC.